The sequence of this T cell receptor (beta chain) was determined in a study of OX40 agonist ivuxolimab in advanced cancers. Regarding the study in general: Ivuxolimab was a fully human IgG2 agonistic monoclonal antibody targeting the costimulatory receptor OX40 (CD134). Prior anti-PD-1, anti-PD-L1 or anti-CTLA-4 therapy was permitted, and approximately 40% of dose-escalation patients had received checkpoint inhibitors. The purpose of peripheral TCRbeta sequencing was to test whether ivuxolimab changed TCR sequence diversity and led to clonal T-cell expansion. The dose-escalation cohort was 82.7% male with a mean age of about 60 years, ranging from about 20 to 80. Of the roughly 52 dose-escalation patients, hepatocellular carcinoma was present in about 20, melanoma in around 15, renal cell carcinoma in 9 and head and neck cancer in 9. The paper describes the monotherapy dose-escalation part (N of about 54 patients) of the phase I trial of ivuxolimab. Partial responses were achieved by three dose-escalation patients, of whom one had hepatocellular carcinoma and two had cutaneous melanoma. Intravenous ivuxolimab was administered to patients every 2 weeks at six dose levels: 0.01, 0.1, 0.3, 1.5, 3 and 10 mg/kg.

Study-wide conclusions, independent of this receptor: Which antigens the clonally expanded peripheral T cells were specific for was not determined. At doses of 0.1 to 3.0 mg/kg, clonal expansion of both CD4+ and CD8+ T cells in blood was seen between baseline and week 6. In partial responders in the 0.1-3.0 mg/kg groups, normalized peripheral clonal expansion was found to be among the lowest, especially among CD8+ T cells. On average, CD8+ T cells showed more expanded clones than CD4+ T cells after ivuxolimab. Low levels of normalized T-cell clonal expansion were also seen in some patients who did not respond.

For sequencing of the TCRbeta CDR3 region, genomic DNA was extracted from the sorted cells. TCRbeta CDR3 regions were sequenced using the immunoSEQ Assay. Sourced from immuneACCESS, this table was stored by TCRdb with only in-frame sequences that have V and J called. A share of the clones is absent; for the studies checked, an unresolved V gene accounts for under half, and the remainder has no known explanation. This sample has some 150,000 clones in its table, and just over 90% of those were observed once. Together, the top ten hold 1% of the sample. The trial excluded patients who had a history of autoimmune disease or who were on systemic immunosuppression. Peripheral blood for TCR sequencing was collected from all dose cohorts at baseline, on cycle 4 day 1, and on cycle 7 day 1. The samples were drawn from a first-in-human, open-label, multicenter phase I dose-escalation trial of ivuxolimab. Adults with locally advanced or metastatic melanoma, renal cell carcinoma, hepatocellular carcinoma or head and neck squamous cell carcinoma were enrolled in the trial. Before TCR sequencing, CD4+ and CD8+ T cells were separately sorted from peripheral blood.

The CDR3 runs 14 residues from the cysteine to the phenylalanine. Only CDR3 DNA remains: 42 bases, in frame from the first base. V was cut back by 4 bases and J by 6 bases, leaving a gap of 15 bases between them. CDR1 LGHNA and CDR2 YNFKEQ are derived from the germline V gene. Turning to this clone: Its antigen specificity is not known. Qualities for individual bases were not recorded, and no much larger clone is one base off.

The sequencing used CD4+ or CD8+ T cells sorted from blood, collected in a trial of the OX40 agonist ivuxolimab. The sequence was collected from an adult with an advanced solid tumor such as melanoma, head and neck, liver or kidney cancer. The chain joins TRBV4-2 to TRBJ1-2, and TRBD1 may be the D gene, going by 6 matching bases. The CDR3 corresponds to CASSPEQGWNGYTF. The sequenced DNA is TGTGCCAGCAGCCCCGAACAGGGTTGGAATGGCTACACCTTC.